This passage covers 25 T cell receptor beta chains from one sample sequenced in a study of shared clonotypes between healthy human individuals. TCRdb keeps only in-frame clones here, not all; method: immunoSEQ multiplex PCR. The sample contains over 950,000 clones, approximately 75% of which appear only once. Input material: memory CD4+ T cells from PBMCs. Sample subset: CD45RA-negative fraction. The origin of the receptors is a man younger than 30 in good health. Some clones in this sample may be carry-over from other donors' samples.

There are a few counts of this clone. CDR3 sequence: CASGYREGTEAFF. In nucleotides, the CDR3 is TGTGCTAGTGGTTACAGGGAAGGGACTGAAGCTTTCTTT. The chain couples TRBV12-5 to TRBJ1-1; weak D call: TRBD1 (6 bases). Trimming cost V 4 bases and J 5 bases, with 11 bases left between them. This CDR3 has 13 amino acids. CDR1 is LGHNT and CDR2 is FRNRAP in the germline V gene.

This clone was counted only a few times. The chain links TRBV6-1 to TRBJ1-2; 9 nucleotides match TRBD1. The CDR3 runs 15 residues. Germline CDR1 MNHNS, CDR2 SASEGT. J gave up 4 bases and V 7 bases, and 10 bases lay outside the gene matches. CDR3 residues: CASKITGGASYGYTF. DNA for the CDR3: TGTGCCAGCAAGATTACAGGGGGCGCCTCCTATGGCTACACCTTC.

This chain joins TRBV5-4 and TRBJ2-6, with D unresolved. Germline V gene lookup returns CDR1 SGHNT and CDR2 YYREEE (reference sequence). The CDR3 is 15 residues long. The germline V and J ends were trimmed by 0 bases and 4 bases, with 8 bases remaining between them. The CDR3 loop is CASSLGVSGANVLTF. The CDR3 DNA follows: TGTGCCAGCAGCTTGGGGGTATCCGGGGCCAACGTCCTGACTTTC.

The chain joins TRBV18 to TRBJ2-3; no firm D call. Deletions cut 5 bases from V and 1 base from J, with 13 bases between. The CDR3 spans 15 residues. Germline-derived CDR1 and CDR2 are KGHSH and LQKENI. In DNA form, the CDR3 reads TGTGCCAGCTCATTTGGGCCCGAAGGCACAGATACGCAGTATTTT. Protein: CASSFGPEGTDTQYF.

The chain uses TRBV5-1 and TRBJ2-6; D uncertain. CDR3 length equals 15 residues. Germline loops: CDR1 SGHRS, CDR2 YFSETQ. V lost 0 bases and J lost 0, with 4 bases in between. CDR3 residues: CASSLVHSGANVLTF. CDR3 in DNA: TGCGCCAGCAGCTTGGTTCACTCTGGGGCCAACGTCCTGACTTTC.

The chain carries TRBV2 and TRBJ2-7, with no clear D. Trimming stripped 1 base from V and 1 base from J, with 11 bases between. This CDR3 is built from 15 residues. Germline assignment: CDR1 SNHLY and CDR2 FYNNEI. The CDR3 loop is CASSEDGAYSYEQYF. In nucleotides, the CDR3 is TGTGCCAGCAGTGAAGATGGTGCGTATTCCTACGAGCAGTACTTC.

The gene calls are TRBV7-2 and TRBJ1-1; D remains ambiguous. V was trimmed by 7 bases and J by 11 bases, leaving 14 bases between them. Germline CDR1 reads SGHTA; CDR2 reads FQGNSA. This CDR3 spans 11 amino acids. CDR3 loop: CASTSGVGAFF. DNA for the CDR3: TGTGCCAGCACCTCCGGGGTGGGGGCTTTCTTT.

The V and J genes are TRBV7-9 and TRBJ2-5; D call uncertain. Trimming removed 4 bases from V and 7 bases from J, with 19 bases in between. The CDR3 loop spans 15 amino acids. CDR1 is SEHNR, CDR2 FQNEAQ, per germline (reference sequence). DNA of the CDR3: TGTGCCAGCAGCTCCCAACCCGCAATAGTGTGGACCCAGTACTTC. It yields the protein CASSSQPAIVWTQYF.

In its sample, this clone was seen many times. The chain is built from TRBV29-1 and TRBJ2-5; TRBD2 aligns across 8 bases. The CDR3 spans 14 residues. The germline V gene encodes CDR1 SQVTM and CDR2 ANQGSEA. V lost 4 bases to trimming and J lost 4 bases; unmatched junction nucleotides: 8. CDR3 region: CSVVGRAGGETQYF. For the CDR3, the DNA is TGCAGCGTTGTCGGGAGGGCCGGGGGAGAGACCCAGTACTTC.

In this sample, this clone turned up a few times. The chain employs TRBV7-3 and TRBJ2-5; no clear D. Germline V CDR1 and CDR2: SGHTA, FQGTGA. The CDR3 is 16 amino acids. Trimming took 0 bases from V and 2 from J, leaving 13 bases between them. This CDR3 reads CASSLTVGLGQETQYF. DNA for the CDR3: TGTGCCAGCAGCTTAACTGTGGGCTTGGGGCAAGAGACCCAGTACTTC.

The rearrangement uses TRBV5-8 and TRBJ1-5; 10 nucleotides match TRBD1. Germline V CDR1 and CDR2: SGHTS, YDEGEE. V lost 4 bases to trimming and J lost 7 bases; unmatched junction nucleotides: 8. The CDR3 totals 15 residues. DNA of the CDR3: TGTGCCAGCAGCGGGGACAGGGGAAGGCGACAGCCCCAGCATTTT. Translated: CASSGDRGRRQPQHF.

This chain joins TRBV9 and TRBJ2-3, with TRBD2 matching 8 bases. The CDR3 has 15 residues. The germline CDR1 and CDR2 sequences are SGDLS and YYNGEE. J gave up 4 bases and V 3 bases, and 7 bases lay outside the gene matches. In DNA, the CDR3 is TGTGCCAGCAGCGGGAGCGGGAGAGGGTCAGATACGCAGTATTTT. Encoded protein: CASSGSGRGSDTQYF. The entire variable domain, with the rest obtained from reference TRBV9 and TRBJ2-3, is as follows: DSGVTQTPKHLITATGQRVTLRCSPRSGDLSVYWYQQSLDQGLQFLIQYYNGEERAKGNILERFSAQQFPDLHSELNLSSLELGDSALYFCASSGSGRGSDTQYFGPGTRLTVL.

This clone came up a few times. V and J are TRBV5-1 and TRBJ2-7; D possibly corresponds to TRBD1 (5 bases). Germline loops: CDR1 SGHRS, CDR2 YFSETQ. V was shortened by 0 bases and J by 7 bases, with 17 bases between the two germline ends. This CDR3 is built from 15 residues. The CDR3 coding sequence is TGCGCCAGCAGCTTGGAGGGGCAGGCCTACGGGGAGCAGTACTTC. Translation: CASSLEGQAYGEQYF.

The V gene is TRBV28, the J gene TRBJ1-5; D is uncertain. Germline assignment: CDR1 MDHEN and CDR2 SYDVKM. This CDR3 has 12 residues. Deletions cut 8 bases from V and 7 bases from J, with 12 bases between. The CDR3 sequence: CASAGEGQPQHF. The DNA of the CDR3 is TGTGCCAGCGCCGGGGAGGGACAGCCCCAGCATTTT.

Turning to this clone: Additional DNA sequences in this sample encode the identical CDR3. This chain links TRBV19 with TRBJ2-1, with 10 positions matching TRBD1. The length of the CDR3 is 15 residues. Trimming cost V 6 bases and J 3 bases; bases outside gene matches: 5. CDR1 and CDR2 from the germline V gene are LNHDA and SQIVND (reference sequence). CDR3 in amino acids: CASSHRDRGYNEQFF. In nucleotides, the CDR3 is TGTGCCAGTAGCCACCGGGACAGGGGCTACAATGAGCAGTTCTTC.

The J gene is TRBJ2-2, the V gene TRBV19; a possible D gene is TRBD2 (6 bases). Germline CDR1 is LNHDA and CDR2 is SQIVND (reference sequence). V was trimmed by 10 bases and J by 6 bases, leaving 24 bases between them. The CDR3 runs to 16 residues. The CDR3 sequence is CATHGGTYFVPGELFF. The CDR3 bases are TGTGCCACCCATGGGGGGACTTACTTCGTTCCCGGGGAGCTGTTTTTT.

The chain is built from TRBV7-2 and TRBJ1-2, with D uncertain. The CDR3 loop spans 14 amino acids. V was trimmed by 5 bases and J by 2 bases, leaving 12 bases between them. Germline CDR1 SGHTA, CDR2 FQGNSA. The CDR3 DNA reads TGTGCCAGCAGCCTGACGGAGTTAAACTATGGCTACACCTTC. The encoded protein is CASSLTELNYGYTF.

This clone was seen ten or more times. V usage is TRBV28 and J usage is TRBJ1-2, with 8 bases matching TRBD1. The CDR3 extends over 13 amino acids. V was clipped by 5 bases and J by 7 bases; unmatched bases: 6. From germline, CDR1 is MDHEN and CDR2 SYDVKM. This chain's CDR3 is CASSRTGPGGYTF. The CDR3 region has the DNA TGTGCCAGCAGTCGGACAGGGCCAGGTGGCTACACCTTC.

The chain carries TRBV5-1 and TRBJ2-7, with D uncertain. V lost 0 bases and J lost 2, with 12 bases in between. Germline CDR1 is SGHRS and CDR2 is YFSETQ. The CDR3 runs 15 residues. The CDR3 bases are TGCGCCAGCAGCTTGGGTCTGGGCCAGACCTACGAGCAGTACTTC. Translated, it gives CASSLGLGQTYEQYF.

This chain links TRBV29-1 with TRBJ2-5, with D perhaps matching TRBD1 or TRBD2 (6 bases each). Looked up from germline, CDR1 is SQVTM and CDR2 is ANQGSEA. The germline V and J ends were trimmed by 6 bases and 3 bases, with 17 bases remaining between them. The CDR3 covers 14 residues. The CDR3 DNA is TGCAGCGTCCCCAAAGGGGGACTTAAAGAGACCCAGTACTTC. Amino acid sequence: CSVPKGGLKETQYF.

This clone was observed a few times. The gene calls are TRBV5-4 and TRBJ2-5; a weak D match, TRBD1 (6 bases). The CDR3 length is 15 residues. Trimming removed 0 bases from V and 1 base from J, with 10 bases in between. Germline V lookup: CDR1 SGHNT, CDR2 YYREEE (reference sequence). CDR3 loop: CASSLGGQFQETQYF. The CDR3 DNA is TGTGCCAGCAGCTTGGGGGGACAATTCCAAGAGACCCAGTACTTC.

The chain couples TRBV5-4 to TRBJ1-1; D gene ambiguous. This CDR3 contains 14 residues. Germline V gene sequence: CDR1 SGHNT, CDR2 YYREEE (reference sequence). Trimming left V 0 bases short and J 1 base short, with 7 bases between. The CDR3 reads CASSLANENTEAFF. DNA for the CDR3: TGTGCCAGCAGCTTGGCCAACGAGAACACTGAAGCTTTCTTT.

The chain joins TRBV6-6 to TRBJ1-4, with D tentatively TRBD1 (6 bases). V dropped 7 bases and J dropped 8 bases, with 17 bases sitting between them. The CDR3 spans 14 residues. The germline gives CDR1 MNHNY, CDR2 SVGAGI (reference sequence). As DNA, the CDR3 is TGTGCCAGCATTGACGGGGGGCTGGCGGAAAAACTGTTTTTT. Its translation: CASIDGGLAEKLFF.

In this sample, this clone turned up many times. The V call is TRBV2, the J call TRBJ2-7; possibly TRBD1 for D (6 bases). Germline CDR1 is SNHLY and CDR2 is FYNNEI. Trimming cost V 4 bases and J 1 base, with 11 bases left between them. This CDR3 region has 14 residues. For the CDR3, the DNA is TGTGCCAGCAGTGGGCAGGGGCAATCCTACGAGCAGTACTTC. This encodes CASSGQGQSYEQYF.

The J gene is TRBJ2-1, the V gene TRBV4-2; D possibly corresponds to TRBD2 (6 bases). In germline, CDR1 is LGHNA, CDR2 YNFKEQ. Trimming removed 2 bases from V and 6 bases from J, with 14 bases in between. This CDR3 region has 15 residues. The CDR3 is CASSQTTGAANEQFF. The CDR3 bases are TGTGCCAGCAGCCAAACCACGGGAGCGGCCAATGAGCAGTTCTTC.